These 21 T cell receptor beta chains share one sample of origin, sequenced in a study of blood T cell repertoires in COVID-19. Data came from immunoSEQ multiplex PCR; TCRdb stores just in-frame clones and leaves some out. The sample contains about 64,000 clones, about 86% of which appear only once. Sequenced sample: peripheral blood. The receptors were gathered from a man aged 35 to 55 with acute or convalescent COVID-19.

The chain joins TRBV6-5 to TRBJ2-1; 8 nucleotides match TRBD1. The CDR3 runs to 15 residues. The germline V gene has CDR1 MNHEY and CDR2 SVGAGI. V lost 6 bases and J lost 5; bases outside the gene matches: 9. The CDR3 loop reads CASSQRTGFDNEQFF. CDR3 DNA sequence: TGTGCCAGCAGCCAACGGACAGGGTTCGACAATGAGCAGTTCTTC.

This chain links TRBV10-3 with TRBJ2-2; 8 bases fit TRBD1. Germline V gives CDR1 ENHRY, CDR2 SYGVKD. This CDR3 is 14 amino acids long. Trimming at V came to 10 bases and at J to 5 bases, leaving 9 bases not matched to a gene. The CDR3 DNA reads as TGTGCCACTCAGGGGGCGCCGGAAACCGGGGAGCTGTTTTTT. This codes for CATQGAPETGELFF.

The chain has TRBV2 and TRBJ1-4, with 7 bases aligning to TRBD1. J gave up 4 bases and V 4 bases, and 6 bases lay outside the gene matches. CDR1 and CDR2 from the germline V gene are SNHLY and FYNNEI. The CDR3 sequence is 15 residues long. The CDR3 nucleotides are TGTGCCAGCAGTGGCGGCAGGGGGGTTAATGAAAAACTGTTTTTT. This translates into CASSGGRGVNEKLFF.

The CDR3 sequence: CASSRRAGKEDSPLHF. The CDR3 nucleotides are TGTGCCAGCTCACGCCGGGCAGGAAAGGAGGATTCACCCCTCCACTTT. The chain joins TRBV18 to TRBJ1-6; D is undetermined. Trimming removed 4 bases from V and 8 bases from J, with 18 bases in between. CDR3 length: 16 amino acids. From germline, CDR1 is KGHSH and CDR2 LQKENI.

The DNA of the CDR3 is TGTGCCAGCACCTCGGGGGGGAATCTGGGGAAACTGTTTTTT. It codes for CASTSGGNLGKLFF. The chain couples TRBV5-5 to TRBJ1-4; D possibly corresponds to TRBD1 (5 bases). The V gene lost 6 bases and the J gene lost 11 bases, with 20 bases spanning the gap. Germline V gene sequence: CDR1 SGHKS, CDR2 YYEKEE (reference sequence). The CDR3 has 14 amino acids.

This chain joins TRBV24-1 and TRBJ2-3; 10 positions agree with TRBD2. Germline lookup yields CDR1 KGHDR and CDR2 SFDVKD. CDR3 length: 19 amino acids. Trimming at V came to 5 bases and at J to 2 bases, leaving 15 bases not matched to a gene. CDR3 DNA: TGTGCCACCAGTGCGATTAGCGGGGGGCCCGGATCTACCACAGATACGCAGTATTTT. This translates into CATSAISGGPGSTTDTQYF.

The rearrangement uses TRBV19 and TRBJ2-7; 8 bases are shared with TRBD2. The germline gives CDR1 LNHDA, CDR2 SQIVND (reference sequence). The V gene end was trimmed by 2 bases and the J gene end by 4 bases; junction bases not matched to a gene: 7. The CDR3 loop spans 15 amino acids. The CDR3 region is CASSIKAGGEYEQYF. The CDR3 DNA sequence: TGTGCCAGTAGTATAAAAGCCGGGGGGGAGTACGAGCAGTACTTC.

This chain connects TRBV25-1 to TRBJ1-1, with 8 positions matching TRBD1. The CDR3 has 14 amino acids. V gave up 3 bases and J gave up 6 bases; unmatched junction bases: 6. Germline CDR1 reads MGHDK; CDR2 reads SYGVNS. The CDR3: CASSDPDRGSEAFF. CDR3 nucleotides: TGTGCCAGCAGTGATCCAGACAGGGGCTCTGAAGCTTTCTTT.

This chain connects TRBV6-6 to TRBJ1-2; D is unresolved. The CDR3 extends over 16 amino acids. Germline V gene sequence: CDR1 MNHNY, CDR2 SVGAGI (reference sequence). Between the trimmed V and J ends, which lost 5 bases and 0 bases, there was a span of 16 bases. The CDR3 DNA sequence: TGTGCCAGCAGTCACGAGAGGAAGGCATCTAACTATGGCTACACCTTC. This codes for CASSHERKASNYGYTF.

J is TRBJ2-3 and V is TRBV3-1 (or the pseudogene TRBV3-2), with 7 bases identical to TRBD2. The V segment lost 4 bases and the J segment 2 bases; nucleotides outside the gene matches: 6. Germline values: CDR1 LGHDT, CDR2 YNNKEL (reference sequence). This CDR3 comprises 15 residues. The CDR3 nucleotides are TGTGCCAGCAGCCCGCGGGGGTTAGCCACAGATACGCAGTATTTT. It encodes CASSPRGLATDTQYF.

This chain links TRBV18 with TRBJ2-7; 8 positions match TRBD1. Germline V gives CDR1 KGHSH, CDR2 LQKENI. The CDR3 is made up of 15 amino acids. V was pared by 1 base and J by 3 bases, with 5 bases of the junction left unmatched. CDR3 coding DNA: TGTGCCAGCTCACCACATCCAGGGGGCTACTACGAGCAGTACTTC. It encodes CASSPHPGGYYEQYF.

The chain uses TRBV7-2 and TRBJ1-2, with D unclear. Trimming stripped 0 bases from V and 4 bases from J, with 6 bases between. The CDR3 loop spans 13 amino acids. Germline V gene lookup returns CDR1 SGHTA and CDR2 FQGNSA. The CDR3 nucleotides read TGTGCCAGCAGCTTAGCCGCCGGCTATGGCTACACCTTC. It codes for CASSLAAGYGYTF.

The V gene is TRBV24-1, the J gene TRBJ1-1; possible D gene TRBD1, 6 bases. This CDR3 contains 13 residues. V lost 4 bases and J lost 3, with 8 bases in between. The germline gives CDR1 KGHDR, CDR2 SFDVKD. The CDR3 DNA sequence: TGTGCCACCAGTGACAGGGGTTACACTGAAGCTTTCTTT. Translated, it gives CATSDRGYTEAFF.

By share, this clone counts as medium-sized. V usage is TRBV13 and J usage is TRBJ1-3; 7 nucleotides agree with TRBD1. With 5 bases clipped from V and 0 bases from J, the junction kept 7 bases outside the gene matches. In germline, CDR1 is PRHDT, CDR2 FYEKMQ (reference sequence). CDR3 length: 16 residues. The CDR3 loop is CASSLLQGISGNTIYF. CDR3 nucleotides: TGTGCCAGCAGCCTCCTACAGGGGATCTCTGGAAACACCATATATTTT.

The chain recombines TRBV18 with TRBJ1-5; D gene uncertain. CDR1 is KGHSH, CDR2 LQKENI, per germline. Trimming took off 8 bases at V and 5 bases at J, with 13 bases between the two ends. The CDR3 spans 13 residues. The CDR3, as DNA: TGTGCCAGCAGCAGCGAAGACTATCAGCCCCAGCATTTT. Protein sequence: CASSSEDYQPQHF.

This sequence joins TRBV6-2 or TRBV6-3 and TRBJ1-1, with D possibly being TRBD1 (5 bases). The CDR3 consists of 14 residues. CDR1 and CDR2 from the germline V gene are MNHEY and SVGEGT. V was shortened by 5 bases and J by 2 bases, with 12 bases between the two germline ends. CDR3 region: CASSTQGFNTEAFF. The DNA for the CDR3 is TGTGCCAGCAGTACTCAGGGATTTAACACTGAAGCTTTCTTT.

This clone was picked up a small number of times. The chain combines TRBV2 with TRBJ1-2; D possibly corresponds to TRBD1 (5 bases). Germline CDR1 and CDR2: SNHLY and FYNNEI. The CDR3 covers 15 residues. V was cut by 2 bases and J by 4 bases, with 14 bases left in between. CDR3 sequence reads: CASSEFGQGRYGYTF. The CDR3 coding sequence is TGTGCCAGCAGTGAATTCGGGCAGGGCCGCTATGGCTACACCTTC.

This clone is a singleton in its sample. The V and J genes are TRBV18 and TRBJ1-1; D might be TRBD1 (5 bases). V was cut by 0 bases and J by 0 bases, with 14 bases left in between. Germline values: CDR1 KGHSH, CDR2 LQKENI. This CDR3 is built from 17 residues. The CDR3 sequence: CASSPPVGAGLNTEAFF. The CDR3, as DNA: TGTGCCAGCTCACCACCCGTTGGGGCAGGATTGAACACTGAAGCTTTCTTT.

This clone has only one observation. This sequence joins TRBV12-3 or TRBV12-4 and TRBJ2-7, with D unclear. The CDR3 totals 11 residues. V lost 3 bases and J lost 6, with 6 bases in between. In nucleotides, the CDR3 is TGTGCCAGCAGTTTCGGAGTCGAGCAGTACTTC. It encodes CASSFGVEQYF.

The V and J genes are TRBV4-2 and TRBJ2-7; perhaps TRBD1 as D (6 bases). CDR1 and CDR2 from the germline V gene are LGHNA and YNFKEQ. V was trimmed by 0 bases and J by 3 bases, leaving 9 bases between them. CDR3 length: 14 amino acids. The CDR3 reads CASSQDVQGYEQYF. CDR3 sequence (DNA): TGTGCCAGCAGCCAAGACGTACAGGGCTACGAGCAGTACTTC.

This clone was detected only once. The J gene is TRBJ1-3, the V gene TRBV2, with a possible D match to TRBD1 (6 bases). Germline lookup yields CDR1 SNHLY and CDR2 FYNNEI. V lost 7 bases to trimming and J lost 7 bases, with 17 bases between them. The CDR3 contains 14 residues. This CDR3 is CASTPVQGKNTIYF. CDR3 in DNA: TGTGCCAGCACTCCAGTCCAGGGGAAGAACACCATATATTTT.